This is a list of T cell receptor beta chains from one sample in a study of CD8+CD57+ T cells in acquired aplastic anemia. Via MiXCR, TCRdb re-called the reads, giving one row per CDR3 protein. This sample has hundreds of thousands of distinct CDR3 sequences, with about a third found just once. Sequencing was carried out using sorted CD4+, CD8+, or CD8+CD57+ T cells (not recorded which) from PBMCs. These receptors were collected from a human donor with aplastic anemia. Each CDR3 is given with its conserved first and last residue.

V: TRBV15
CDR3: CATRGDTGTSGYNEQFF

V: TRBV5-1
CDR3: CASSLVLWGQVGYTF

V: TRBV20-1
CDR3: CSARRSGTLGNEQFF

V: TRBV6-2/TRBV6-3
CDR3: CASNRGYQPQHF

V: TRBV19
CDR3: CASSPLAGGELIAKNIQYF

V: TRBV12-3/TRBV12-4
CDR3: CASSLETGGAFF

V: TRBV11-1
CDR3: CASSAGTRGGKLFF

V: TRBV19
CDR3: CASSIDYPGSSGANVLTF

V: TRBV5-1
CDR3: CASSRNGENSPLHF

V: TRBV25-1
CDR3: CASTASLGNAKPYGYTF

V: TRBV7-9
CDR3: CASSPPAPEDEQYF

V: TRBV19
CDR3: CASSLLAGELFF

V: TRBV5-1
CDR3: CASSGERDRGFMWAGELFF

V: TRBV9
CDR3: CASSPGQGGKPFF